These T cell receptor beta chains were read from a single sample in a study of shared T cell receptors in the human thymus. Using immunoSEQ multiplex PCR, the repertoire was profiled, and TCRdb retains in-frame clones only, with some absent. The top ten hold approximately 0.0097% of the sample, which has hundreds of thousands of clones, approximately 87% seen once. These data also formed part of another study, on human thymus T cells.

Sequencing input: thymocytes. These receptor sequences come from a boy under two years old with a congenital heart defect. The CDR3 runs from the conserved cysteine through the conserved F or W. The D gene is left open where the match is weak. The size field is filled for only some rows; it gives once, few, many or a size class.

J gene: TRBJ1-6; D gene: TRBD1; clone size: .; V gene: TRBV11-2; CDR3 DNA: TGTGCCAGCAGCTTAGAAGACAGGGGGGGAAATTCACCCCTCCACTTT; CDR3 protein: CASSLEDRGGNSPLHF
J gene: TRBJ2-1; D gene: .; clone size: .; V gene: TRBV28; CDR3 DNA: TGTGCCAGCAAGGGGACTCAAGAAGTCGATGAGCAGTTCTTC; CDR3 protein: CASKGTQEVDEQFF
J gene: TRBJ2-7; D gene: .; clone size: .; V gene: TRBV14; CDR3 DNA: TGTGCCAGCAGCCAAGATAAACTCTCCTACGAGCAGTACTTC; CDR3 protein: CASSQDKLSYEQYF
J gene: TRBJ2-5; D gene: TRBD2; clone size: .; V gene: TRBV30; CDR3 DNA: TGTGCCTGGAGCGTGGGGCTAGCGGGAATCCTAAAAGAGACCCAGTACTTC; CDR3 protein: CAWSVGLAGILKETQYF
J gene: TRBJ1-3; D gene: TRBD1; clone size: .; V gene: TRBV7-4; CDR3 DNA: TGTGCCAACCGGGACAGGCCCTCTGGAAACACCATATATTTT; CDR3 protein: CANRDRPSGNTIYF
J gene: TRBJ1-5; D gene: .; clone size: .; V gene: TRBV6-5; CDR3 DNA: TGTGCCAGCAGGGGGCGGGGACCTGATCAGCCCCAGCATTTT; CDR3 protein: CASRGRGPDQPQHF
J gene: TRBJ2-3; D gene: .; clone size: .; V gene: TRBV27; CDR3 DNA: TGTGCCAGCAGTCCCCCAAGACTAGGTGACGATACGCAGTATTTT; CDR3 protein: CASSPPRLGDDTQYF
J gene: TRBJ2-5; D gene: TRBD2; clone size: .; V gene: TRBV4-3; CDR3 DNA: TGCGCCAGCAGCGTAGGACTAGCGGGAGGGAAGGTGAAAGAGACCCAGTACTTC; CDR3 protein: CASSVGLAGGKVKETQYF
J gene: TRBJ2-6; D gene: .; clone size: .; V gene: TRBV19; CDR3 DNA: TGTGCCAGTAGTATAGCCCAACTGAACTCTGGGGCCAACGTCCTGACTTTC; CDR3 protein: CASSIAQLNSGANVLTF
J gene: TRBJ2-1; D gene: .; clone size: .; V gene: TRBV5-8; CDR3 DNA: TGTGCCAGCAGCGCGGGACAGACTATTAACAATGAGCAGTTCTTC; CDR3 protein: CASSAGQTINNEQFF
J gene: TRBJ2-1; D gene: TRBD2; clone size: .; V gene: TRBV29-1; CDR3 DNA: TGCAGCGTTGAAGGCTTAGCGGGCCTCTCCTACAATGAGCAGTTCTTC; CDR3 protein: CSVEGLAGLSYNEQFF
J gene: TRBJ2-2; D gene: TRBD2; clone size: .; V gene: TRBV5-1; CDR3 DNA: TGCGCCAGCACTACGGCGGATCTAGCGGGAGGCGCCACCGGGGAGCTGTTTTTT; CDR3 protein: CASTTADLAGGATGELFF
J gene: TRBJ2-7; D gene: TRBD1; clone size: .; V gene: TRBV5-1; CDR3 DNA: TGCGCCAGCAGCGCTCGACAGGGTCCAGTATACGAGCAGTACTTC; CDR3 protein: CASSARQGPVYEQYF
J gene: TRBJ2-7; D gene: .; clone size: .; V gene: TRBV7-2; CDR3 DNA: TGTGCCAGCAGCTTAGGACTACAAAACTACGAGCAGTACTTC; CDR3 protein: CASSLGLQNYEQYF
J gene: TRBJ2-7; D gene: .; clone size: .; V gene: TRBV28; CDR3 DNA: TGTGCCAGCAAAGCAGGGCACCACGAGCAGTACTTC; CDR3 protein: CASKAGHHEQYF
J gene: TRBJ2-2; D gene: TRBD1; clone size: .; V gene: TRBV7-6; CDR3 DNA: TGTGCCAGCAGCTTAGAGGGGGCCGCCGGGGAGCTGTTTTTT; CDR3 protein: CASSLEGAAGELFF
J gene: TRBJ2-5; D gene: .; clone size: .; V gene: TRBV5-1; CDR3 DNA: TGCGCCAGCAGCTTGAGGACACCCAAGACGTACCAAGAGACCCAGTACTTC; CDR3 protein: CASSLRTPKTYQETQYF
J gene: TRBJ1-1; D gene: TRBD1; clone size: .; V gene: TRBV5-6; CDR3 DNA: TGTGCCAGCAGTCTGACAGGGCGACGAAACACTGAAGCTTTCTTT; CDR3 protein: CASSLTGRRNTEAFF
J gene: TRBJ1-1; D gene: .; clone size: .; V gene: TRBV4-1; CDR3 DNA: TGCGCCAGCAGCCAAGATTTAACAGTGAACACTGAAGCTTTCTTT; CDR3 protein: CASSQDLTVNTEAFF
J gene: TRBJ2-5; D gene: TRBD2; clone size: .; V gene: TRBV29-1; CDR3 DNA: TGCAGCGTTTCGGGGGCTAGCGGGATTCACGAGACCCAGTACTTC; CDR3 protein: CSVSGASGIHETQYF
J gene: TRBJ2-1; D gene: TRBD2; clone size: few; V gene: TRBV7-9; CDR3 DNA: TGTGCCAGCCCGGCAGCGGGAACCTACAATGAGCAGTTCTTC; CDR3 protein: CASPAAGTYNEQFF
J gene: TRBJ2-1; D gene: TRBD2; clone size: .; V gene: TRBV2; CDR3 DNA: TGTGCCAGCAGTTCCAGAGCGGGAAGCTCCTACAATGAGCAGTTCTTC; CDR3 protein: CASSSRAGSSYNEQFF
J gene: TRBJ1-2; D gene: TRBD1; clone size: .; V gene: TRBV5-4; CDR3 DNA: TGTGCCAGCAGCTGGACAGGGGATGCTAACTATGGCTACACCTTC; CDR3 protein: CASSWTGDANYGYTF
J gene: TRBJ1-2; D gene: .; clone size: once; V gene: TRBV6-5; CDR3 DNA: TGTGCCAGCAGTTACTCGAACCGGGGCTATGGCTACACCTTC; CDR3 protein: CASSYSNRGYGYTF
J gene: TRBJ1-4; D gene: TRBD1; clone size: .; V gene: TRBV2; CDR3 DNA: TGTGCCAGCAGGTCCGGGACAGCCTTTGCAACTAATGAAAAACTGTTTTTT; CDR3 protein: CASRSGTAFATNEKLFF
J gene: TRBJ2-4; D gene: TRBD1; clone size: .; V gene: TRBV2; CDR3 DNA: TGTGCCAGCAGCGAACCCCCAGGGGGCGGGAACATTCAGTACTTC; CDR3 protein: CASSEPPGGGNIQYF